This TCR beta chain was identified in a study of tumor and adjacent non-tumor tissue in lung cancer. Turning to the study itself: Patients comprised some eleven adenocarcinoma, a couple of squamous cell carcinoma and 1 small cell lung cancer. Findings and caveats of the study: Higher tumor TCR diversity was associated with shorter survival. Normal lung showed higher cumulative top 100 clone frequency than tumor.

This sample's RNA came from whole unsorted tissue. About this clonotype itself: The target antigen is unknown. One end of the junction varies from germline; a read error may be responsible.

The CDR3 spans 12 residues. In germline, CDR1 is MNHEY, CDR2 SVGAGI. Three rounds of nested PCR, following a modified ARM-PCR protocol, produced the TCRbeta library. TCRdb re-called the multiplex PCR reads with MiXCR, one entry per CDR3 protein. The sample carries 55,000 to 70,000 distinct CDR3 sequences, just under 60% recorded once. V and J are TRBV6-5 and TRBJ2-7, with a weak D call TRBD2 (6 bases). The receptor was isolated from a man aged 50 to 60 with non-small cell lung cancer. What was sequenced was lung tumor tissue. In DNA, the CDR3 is TGTACCTGCGGGACCCCACCCTACGAGCAGCACTTC. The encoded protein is CTCGTPPYEQHF.